This T cell receptor (beta chain) came from a study of cytomegalovirus exposure and HLA in healthy donors. Points from the study as a whole: The authors later found most CMV-associated TCR beta chains appeared HLA-restricted. Earlier analysis yielded a pattern in which most TCR beta V segments were productive about 90% or about 30% of the time. Later, TCR association rates were found to vary by HLA locus, highest for DRB1 and lowest for HLA-C.

PCR employed 60 Vbeta and 13 Jbeta primers. TCRdb keeps only in-frame clones here, not all; method: immunoSEQ multiplex PCR. The sample lists approximately 86,000 clones, 76% occurring once. CDR3 length equals 16 residues. Trimming left V 2 bases short and J 0 bases short, with 11 bases between. Germline V gene data show CDR1 as MNHEY and CDR2 as SVGAGI. This clone showed up just once. Its cognate antigen is unknown. The sequenced sample was PBMCs. This receptor was identified in a man aged 40-49 years in good health and CMV-seronegative. This chain uses TRBV6-5 with TRBJ2-4, with D maybe TRBD2 (7 bases). CDR3: CASSYRGALAKNIQYF. CDR3 nucleotide sequence: TGTGCCAGCAGTTACCGGGGGGCGTTAGCCAAAAACATTCAGTACTTC.